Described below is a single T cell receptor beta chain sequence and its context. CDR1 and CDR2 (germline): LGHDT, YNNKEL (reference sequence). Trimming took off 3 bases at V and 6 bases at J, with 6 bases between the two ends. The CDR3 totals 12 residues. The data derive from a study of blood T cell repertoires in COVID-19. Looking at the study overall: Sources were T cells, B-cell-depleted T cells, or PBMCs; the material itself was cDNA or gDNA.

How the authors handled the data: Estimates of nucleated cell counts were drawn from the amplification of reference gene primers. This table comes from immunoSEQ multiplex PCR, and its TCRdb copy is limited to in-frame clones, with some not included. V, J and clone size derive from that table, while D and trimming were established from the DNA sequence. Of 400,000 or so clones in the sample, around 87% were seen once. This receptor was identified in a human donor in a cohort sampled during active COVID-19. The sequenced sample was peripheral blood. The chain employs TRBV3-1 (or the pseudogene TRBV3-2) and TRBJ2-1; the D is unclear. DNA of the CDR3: TGTGCCAGCAGCCATAATATCAATGAGCAGTTCTTC. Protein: CASSHNINEQFF.